Listed here is a single T cell receptor beta chain. The antigen this receptor binds is unknown. Within one base of it there is no much larger clone, and no base qualities were kept. The data belong to a study of CD8 T cells in Susac syndrome (dated by TCRdb to about 2019). Study-wide context: The study used repertoire sequencing to test whether antigen drove CD8+ T cell activation and differentiation in Susac syndrome. CD8+ T cell repertoire clonality was compared between approximately 12 healthy donors, approximately 14 Susac syndrome patients and 15 or so multiple sclerosis patients.

Points the paper makes about the study in general: The number of individuals in the TCR sequencing and HLA analysis was recognized as being relatively small.

The CDR3 covers 14 residues, taking in both the cysteine and the phenylalanine. This entry keeps only the CDR3 DNA: 42 bases, framed from base 1. CDR1 SGDLS and CDR2 YYNGEE are derived from the germline V gene. Relative to germline, V is 3 bases shorter and J is 10 bases shorter, with 17 bases between their ends. Peripheral blood CD8+ and CD4+ T cells from healthy donors, Susac syndrome patients and multiple sclerosis patients were profiled using high-throughput TCR beta sequencing. Treatment-naive patients with stable or active relapsing-remitting disease fulfilling revised McDonald criteria were used as multiple sclerosis controls. Bulk CD8+ and CD4+ T cells were purified magnetically by negative isolation, whereas CD8+ TEMRA cells were enriched by FACS. Blood was drawn into EDTA tubes, processed within 24 hours, and PBMCs were isolated by density gradient centrifugation. PBMCs intended for TCR sequencing were cryopreserved in liquid nitrogen and thawed later in a water bath at 37 degrees C. Purity of sorted or isolated CD4+, CD8+ and CD8+ TEMRA cells was at least 90%.

RNA was extracted with the RNeasy kit and about 0.5 to 1 ug was reverse transcribed using random hexamers. The immunoSEQ multiplex PCR assay, which covers 54 Vbeta and 13 Jbeta segments, was used to amplify TCR beta CDR3 regions. Bias from PCR amplification was corrected by using a synthetic template baseline for primer optimization and for computational correction. The published analysis was carried out like this. Reads were assigned to V, D and J genes according to IMGT and analyzed in immunoSEQ Analyzer, with only productive sequences retained. Clonality was calculated as one minus the Shannon entropy normalized by log2 of the number of productive unique sequences. Public and private clones were assessed among the 100 most prevalent clones of each patient and control. Clones were defined as Susac-specific when absent from the healthy and MS cohorts, from approximately 1,100 published viral clones and from other ImmuneACCESS disease sequences. TCRdb reprocessed the public reads (quality trimming at Q25 with fastp, clone calling with MiXCR) and kept in-frame beta chains. Every entry covers one CDR3 protein and lists the most common genes and DNA from its rows. For this entry, the V and J calls and clone size follow TCRdb and not the study's own pipeline. Across this sample there are about 400,000 distinct CDR3 sequences, with around 85% seen only once. Roughly 0.1% of the sample is in the top ten clones.

The sample comprised CD8+ T cells from PBMCs. This TCR came from a human donor with multiple sclerosis. The sequence joins TRBV9 to TRBJ2-1; the D region possibly corresponds to TRBD2 (6 bases align). The CDR3 protein: CASSAGGRRGEQFF. The DNA reads as follows: TGTGCCAGCAGCGCTGGGGGGAGACGGGGAGAGCAGTTCTTC. Reference TRBV9 and TRBJ2-1 genes cover what lies past the CDR3, so the full variable domain is DSGVTQTPKHLITATGQRVTLRCSPRSGDLSVYWYQQSLDQGLQFLIQYYNGEERAKGNILERFSAQQFPDLHSELNLSSLELGDSALYFCASSAGGRRGEQFFGPGTRLTVL.